The 10 T cell receptor beta chains below come from one sample, sequenced in a study of T-cell reconstitution after alpha-beta-depleted transplantation in children. Unique molecular identifiers tagged the TCRbeta library. TCRdb reprocessed the PCR reads with MiXCR, giving one entry per CDR3 protein. The sample contains 250,000 or so distinct CDR3 sequences, 6.5% to 9% of which appear only once. Specimen: PBMCs, mostly from graft donor cells, collected 180 days after TCRalphabeta/CD19-depleted stem cell transplant. Every receptor here comes from a male patient younger than 18 who had a stem cell transplant for acute lymphoblastic leukemia, so the T cells may come from the graft donor.

The sample holds many counts of this clonotype. The chain joins TRBV28 to TRBJ1-1; tentative D call: TRBD1 (6 bases). The CDR3 runs to 14 residues. Germline V CDR1 and CDR2: MDHEN, SYDVKM. V was pared by 2 bases and J by 4 bases, with 11 bases between. As DNA, the CDR3 is TGTGCCAGCAGTTTACCCGGACAGAGCACTGAAGCTTTCTTT. This translates into CASSLPGQSTEAFF.

This clonotype was seen repeatedly, ten times or more. The chain joins TRBV27 to TRBJ1-2; 10 positions agree with TRBD1. V was pared by 4 bases and J by 5 bases, with 4 bases of the junction left unmatched. The germline gives CDR1 MNHEY, CDR2 SMNVEV (reference sequence). This CDR3 comprises 14 residues. CDR3 region: CASSWGQGNYGYTF. CDR3 nucleotides: TGTGCCAGCAGTTGGGGACAGGGGAATTATGGCTACACCTTC.

The sample holds many counts of this clonotype. The J gene is TRBJ2-7, the V gene TRBV19, with TRBD1 as a possible D gene (5 bases). Germline V gene sequence: CDR1 LNHDA, CDR2 SQIVND (reference sequence). The CDR3 is 13 residues long. V was cut by 1 base and J by 4 bases, with 8 bases left in between. The CDR3 DNA sequence: TGTGCCAGTAGTATAGGGGGCGGTTACGAGCAGTACTTC. It codes for CASSIGGGYEQYF.

This clonotype was seen many times. The CDR3: CASGDRVETQYF. The CDR3 DNA reads as TGTGCCAGCGGGGACAGGGTAGAGACCCAGTACTTC. The chain joins TRBV7-6 to TRBJ2-5, with TRBD1 matching over 9 bases. Trimming removed 8 bases from V and 4 bases from J; junction bases left unmatched: 2. The CDR3 has 12 residues. Per germline, CDR1 SGHVS and CDR2 FNYEAQ.

This clonotype was recorded many times. V is TRBV10-3 and J is TRBJ1-4; D remains unclear. The V gene lost 6 bases and the J gene lost 6 bases, with 11 bases spanning the gap. Germline V gives CDR1 ENHRY, CDR2 SYGVKD. This CDR3 is 13 amino acids long. CDR3 nucleotides: TGTGCCATCAGGGCAAGGGCGGATGAAAAACTGTTTTTT. Translating gives CAIRARADEKLFF.

This clonotype came up many times. This chain joins TRBV20-1 and TRBJ2-5; 10 nucleotides agree with TRBD2. CDR1 and CDR2 from the germline V gene are DFQATT and SNEGSKA (reference sequence). The CDR3 runs 13 residues. The CDR3 DNA follows: TGCGGTGGGACTAGCGAGACTCAAGAGACCCAGTACTTC. It yields the protein CGGTSETQETQYF.

There are many counts of this clonotype. The J gene is TRBJ2-2, the V gene TRBV7-3; D gene unclear. The germline V and J ends were trimmed by 5 bases and 5 bases, with 12 bases remaining between them. The length of the CDR3 is 14 residues. Germline V gene data show CDR1 as SGHTA and CDR2 as FQGTGA. CDR3 bases: TGTGCCAGCAGCCCAAGGAGTGGAACCGGGGAGCTGTTTTTT. Its translation is CASSPRSGTGELFF.

In its sample, this clonotype was seen many times. V is TRBV29-1 and J is TRBJ2-7; D is perhaps TRBD2 (7 bases). Trimming shortened V by 4 bases and J by 1 base, and 11 bases separated the two germline ends. Germline assignment: CDR1 SQVTM and CDR2 ANQGSEA. The CDR3 sequence is 13 residues long. In nucleotides, the CDR3 is TGCAGCGTTGTAGGGGGGGGTTCCTACGAGCAGTACTTC. Translating it yields CSVVGGGSYEQYF.

This clonotype was seen at least ten times. The V call is TRBV20-1, the J call TRBJ2-5, with TRBD1 as a possible D gene (6 bases). This CDR3 has 13 amino acids. Trimming shortened V by 5 bases and J by 9 bases, and 19 bases separated the two germline ends. The germline gives CDR1 DFQATT, CDR2 SNEGSKA (reference sequence). The CDR3: CSAGRDTQGAQYF. The CDR3 coding sequence is TGCAGTGCTGGCCGGGACACTCAAGGGGCCCAGTACTTC.

This clonotype was detected many times. The genes are TRBV29-1 and TRBJ2-3; 11 bases line up with TRBD1. The germline V gene encodes CDR1 SQVTM and CDR2 ANQGSEA. The V and J ends lost 4 bases and 3 bases, in that order; junction bases with no gene match: 3. The CDR3 has 14 amino acids. CDR3 DNA sequence: TGCAGCGTTGCTCGGGACAGGGGGACAGATACGCAGTATTTT. Amino acid sequence: CSVARDRGTDTQYF.